The source of this TCR beta chain is a study of blood T cell repertoires in COVID-19. Method: immunoSEQ multiplex PCR; TCRdb's copy keeps in-frame clones and lacks some. The data contain 85,000 to 95,000 clones, roughly 89% of them singletons. The CDR3 consists of 12 residues. With 7 bases removed from V and 2 bases from J, the gap between germline ends came to 8 bases. Germline CDR1 and CDR2: LNHDA and SQIVND (reference sequence). The receptor was derived from a woman of 80 years or more with active COVID-19. The specimen sequenced was peripheral blood. The chain carries TRBV19 and TRBJ1-1; a possible D gene is TRBD1 (5 bases). The CDR3 loop is CASKQGNTEAFF. CDR3 nucleotide sequence: TGTGCCAGTAAGCAGGGTAACACTGAAGCTTTCTTT.